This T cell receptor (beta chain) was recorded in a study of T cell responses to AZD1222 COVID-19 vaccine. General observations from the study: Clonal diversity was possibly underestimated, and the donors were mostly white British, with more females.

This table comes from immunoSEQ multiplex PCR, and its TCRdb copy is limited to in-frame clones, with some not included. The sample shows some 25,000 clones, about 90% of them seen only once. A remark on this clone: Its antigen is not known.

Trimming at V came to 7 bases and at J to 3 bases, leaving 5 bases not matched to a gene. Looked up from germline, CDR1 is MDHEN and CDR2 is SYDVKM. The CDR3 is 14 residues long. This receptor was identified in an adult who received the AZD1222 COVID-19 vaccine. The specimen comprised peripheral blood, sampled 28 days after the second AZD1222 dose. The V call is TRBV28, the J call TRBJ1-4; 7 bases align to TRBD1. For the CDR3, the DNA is TGTGCCAGCAAGACCGGGACAGCTAATGAAAAACTGTTTTTT. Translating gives CASKTGTANEKLFF.